This T cell receptor (beta chain) was recorded in a study of blood T cell repertoires in COVID-19. How the authors handled the data: Amplified reference gene primers provided the basis for estimating nucleated cell counts. Clones were sequenced by immunoSEQ multiplex PCR, and TCRdb holds only the in-frame ones, with some missing. V and J calls and clone size are given by that table; D and trimming were obtained from the DNA. Here the sample spans some 160,000 clones, 85% to 90% being singletons. Patients of the Seattle cohort, enrolled during active infection, were followed longitudinally. V lost 0 bases to trimming and J lost 3 bases; unmatched junction nucleotides: 2. Germline lookup yields CDR1 SGHKS and CDR2 YYEKEE (reference sequence). CDR3 length: 14 residues.

Sequenced sample: peripheral blood. V and J are TRBV5-5 and TRBJ2-7, with 8 positions matching TRBD2. The TCR comes from a woman aged 65 to 85 with COVID-19, enrolled during active disease. The CDR3 region has the DNA TGTGCCAGCAGCTTGGGCGGGGGGCTCTACGAGCAGTACTTC. This gives the protein CASSLGGGLYEQYF.